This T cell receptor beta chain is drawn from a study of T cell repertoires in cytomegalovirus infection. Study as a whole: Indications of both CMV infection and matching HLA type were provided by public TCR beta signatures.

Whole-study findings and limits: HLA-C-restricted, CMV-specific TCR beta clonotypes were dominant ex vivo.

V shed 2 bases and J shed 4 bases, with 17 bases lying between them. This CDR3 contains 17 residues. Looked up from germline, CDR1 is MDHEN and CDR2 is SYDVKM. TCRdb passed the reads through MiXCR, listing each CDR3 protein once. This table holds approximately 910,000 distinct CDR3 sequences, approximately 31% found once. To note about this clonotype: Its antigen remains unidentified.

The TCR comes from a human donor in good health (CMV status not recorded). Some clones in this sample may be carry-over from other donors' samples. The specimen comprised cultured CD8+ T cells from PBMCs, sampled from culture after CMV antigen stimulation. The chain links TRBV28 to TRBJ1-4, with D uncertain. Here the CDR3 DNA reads TGTGCCAGCAGTTTAAGCGGCGGGCAGACTTTTAATGAAAAACTGTTTTTT. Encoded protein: CASSLSGGQTFNEKLFF. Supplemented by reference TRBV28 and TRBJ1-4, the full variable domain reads DVKVTQSSRYLVKRTGEKVFLECVQDMDHENMFWYRQDPGLGLRLIYFSYDVKMKEKGDIPEGYSVSREKKERFSLILESASTNQTSMYLCASSLSGGQTFNEKLFFGSGTQLSVL.